A selection of T cell receptor beta chains follows, all from one sample in a study of T cell responses to AZD1222 COVID-19 vaccine. The table came from immunoSEQ multiplex PCR; TCRdb's copy has only in-frame clones and leaves some out. This sample carries approximately 150,000 clones, around 93% of them seen once, and the ten largest clones take approximately 1.9%. Sequenced material: peripheral blood, taken on day 0 of AZD1222 vaccination. Receptor source: an adult in good health. Each CDR3 is given with its conserved first and last residue. The D gene is left open where the match is weak. Not every row has a clone size; where given, it reads once, few, many or a size class.

.	TRBD2	TRBJ2-3	TRBV28	TGTGCCAGCGTACCAGCGGGACGTAATACAGATACGCAGTATTTT	CASVPAGRNTDTQYF
.	.	TRBJ1-2	TRBV7-2	TGTGCCAGCAGCTCCTCGACTTCCCTCTATGGCTACACCTTC	CASSSSTSLYGYTF
.	TRBD1	TRBJ1-1	TRBV7-2	TGTGCCAGCAGGGATCAGGGGGGGTTGAACACTGAAGCTTTCTTT	CASRDQGGLNTEAFF
once	.	TRBJ1-5	TRBV12-5	TGTGCTAGTGCCGTGGGGGGTAATCAGCCCCAGCATTTT	CASAVGGNQPQHF
once	TRBD2	TRBJ2-7	TRBV3-1/TRBV3-2	TGTGCCAGCAGCCCAGGAAGGGGAGGGAGACACTCCTACGAGCAGTACTTC	CASSPGRGGRHSYEQYF
.	.	TRBJ1-3	TRBV28	TGTGCCAGCAGTACCTTCGGGCCCGGCTCTGGAAACACCATATATTTT	CASSTFGPGSGNTIYF
.	.	TRBJ1-1	TRBV19	TGTGCCAGTAGCGGGGAAGCTGAAGCTTTCTTT	CASSGEAEAFF
.	.	TRBJ1-4	TRBV19	TGTGCCAGTAGTAGCCGACAGGCACTGGCAACTAATGAAAAACTGTTTTTT	CASSSRQALATNEKLFF
.	.	TRBJ2-7	TRBV6-5	TGTGCCAGCAGTTACTCGCAAAACAGCTACGAGCAGTACTTC	CASSYSQNSYEQYF
.	TRBD1	TRBJ1-2	TRBV19	TGTGCCAGTAGTACCACCGGGACAGCTTCCTACTATGGCTACACCTTC	CASSTTGTASYYGYTF
.	.	TRBJ2-7	TRBV21-1	TGTGCCAGCAGCAAAGGGCGCTACGAGCAGTACTTC	CASSKGRYEQYF
.	TRBD2	TRBJ2-5	TRBV19	TGTGCCAGTAGTGGAGAGACTAGCGATCAAGAGACCCAGTACTTC	CASSGETSDQETQYF
.	.	TRBJ2-2	TRBV28	TGTGCCAGCATGAATGGGGCATGGACCGGGGAGCTGTTTTTT	CASMNGAWTGELFF
.	TRBD2	TRBJ2-7	TRBV10-1	TGCGCCAGCAGGCCGAGCGGGGCCAACTACGAGCAGTACTTC	CASRPSGANYEQYF
.	.	TRBJ1-3	TRBV27	TGTGCCAGCAGTTTATCGAAGGGATTGGGAAACACCATATATTTT	CASSLSKGLGNTIYF
.	.	TRBJ1-4	TRBV19	TGTGCCAGTAGTAATAGGGGAGTAGATGAAAAACTGTTTTTT	CASSNRGVDEKLFF
.	.	TRBJ2-7	TRBV28	TGTGCCAGCAGGGAGGAAGTACAGGACTACGAGCAGTACTTC	CASREEVQDYEQYF
.	.	TRBJ1-4	TRBV5-5	TGTGCCAGCAGCTTGGTGTATAATGAAAAACTGTTTTTT	CASSLVYNEKLFF
.	TRBD2	TRBJ2-3	TRBV5-1	TGCGCCAGCAGCCCCGGCGGGTTGCGGGGGAGCACAGATACGCAGTATTTT	CASSPGGLRGSTDTQYF
.	.	TRBJ2-2	TRBV9	TGTGCCAGCAGCGGGTCCGGGGAGCTGTTTTTT	CASSGSGELFF
.	TRBD1	TRBJ1-2	TRBV19	TGTGCCAGTGGAGGACAGGGGGCGGCTGGCTACACCTTC	CASGGQGAAGYTF
.	.	TRBJ2-3	TRBV28	TGTGCCAGCACCCCAGGCAAGGGCACAGATACGCAGTATTTT	CASTPGKGTDTQYF
.	TRBD1	TRBJ1-2	TRBV30	TGTGCCTGGAGGAAAACAGGGGGCAGCTATGGCTACACCTTC	CAWRKTGGSYGYTF
.	.	TRBJ1-2	TRBV30	TGTGCCTGGAGTGACGACAGTAACTATGGCTACACCTTC	CAWSDDSNYGYTF
.	.	TRBJ2-7	TRBV25-1	TGTGCCAGCAGTGACGCCCGGTCGTTCTACGAGCAGTACTTC	CASSDARSFYEQYF
.	.	TRBJ1-6	TRBV6-4	TGTGCCAGCAGTGACACCGGGGTTGCTAATTCACCCCTCCACTTT	CASSDTGVANSPLHF
.	.	TRBJ2-3	TRBV7-2	TGTGCCAGCAGCTTACCCCAGGGAAAGCGCGCTACGCAGTATTTT	CASSLPQGKRATQYF
.	.	TRBJ2-7	TRBV30	TGTGCCTGGAGTCCCCCATCACTAGTTCCCGAGCAGTACTTC	CAWSPPSLVPEQYF
once	TRBD2	TRBJ2-1	TRBV7-9	TGTGCCAGCAGCCCAGGACTAGCGGGAGTAGATGAGCAGTTCTTC	CASSPGLAGVDEQFF
.	.	TRBJ1-2	TRBV5-8	TGTGCCAGCGCGAGACGGAACTATGGCTACACCTTC	CASARRNYGYTF